The 32 T cell receptor beta chains below come from one sample, sequenced in a study of T-cell reconstitution after alpha-beta-depleted transplantation in children. During its preparation, the TCRbeta library received unique molecular identifiers. TCRdb independently ran MiXCR on the PCR reads; one entry per CDR3 protein. The table has 230,000 or so distinct CDR3 sequences, more than 10% seen once; the top ten hold around 3%. Sample: PBMCs from the stem cell graft donor, taken from the stem cell graft. These receptors were taken from a human donor who donated a stem cell graft to a child with acute lymphoblastic leukemia.

At least ten counts were recorded for this clonotype. This chain links TRBV18 with TRBJ1-5, with D tentatively TRBD1 (6 bases). Germline values: CDR1 KGHSH, CDR2 LQKENI. Trimming removed 4 bases at V and 4 bases at J, with 17 bases between. This CDR3 comprises 16 residues. The CDR3 loop is CASSHQGTRKNQPQHF. The CDR3, as DNA: TGTGCCAGCTCACACCAGGGGACTCGGAAGAATCAGCCCCAGCATTTT.

This clonotype was detected many times. This chain connects TRBV5-1 to TRBJ2-3, with 7 nucleotides matching TRBD2. CDR1 is SGHRS and CDR2 is YFSETQ in the germline V gene. Trimming at V came to 1 base and at J to 0 bases, leaving 5 bases not matched to a gene. The CDR3 extends over 16 amino acids. The CDR3 loop reads CASSLMSSGSTDTQYF. DNA for the CDR3: TGCGCCAGCAGCTTGATGTCTAGCGGTAGCACAGATACGCAGTATTTT. The complete variable domain, with remaining parts taken from reference TRBV5-1 and TRBJ2-3, reads KAGVTQTPRYLIKTRGQQVTLSCSPISGHRSVSWYQQTPGQGLQFLFEYFSETQRNKGNFPGRFSGRQFSNSRSEMNVSTLELGDSALYLCASSLMSSGSTDTQYFGPGTRLTVL.

The rearrangement links TRBV2 to TRBJ2-4; D call uncertain. The CDR3 loop spans 19 amino acids. Germline CDR1 SNHLY, CDR2 FYNNEI. Trimming removed 0 bases from V and 0 bases from J, with 18 bases in between. CDR3 nucleotide sequence: TGTGCCAGCAGTGAAGCGCTTCTAGAGGATTCTTTAGCCAAAAACATTCAGTACTTC. Amino acid sequence: CASSEALLEDSLAKNIQYF.

This CDR3 reads CASSYDGTSYEQYF. As DNA, the CDR3 is TGTGCCAGCAGTTACGATGGCACTTCCTACGAGCAGTACTTC. The chain joins TRBV6-5 to TRBJ2-7; D is unclear. The germline V gene encodes CDR1 MNHEY and CDR2 SVGAGI. The CDR3 contains 14 residues. With 2 bases removed from V and 1 base from J, the gap between germline ends came to 9 bases.

This clonotype was seen a few times. V is TRBV7-2 and J is TRBJ2-3; 9 nucleotides match TRBD2. This CDR3 comprises 17 residues. Unmatched junction bases numbered 10, after V lost 1 base and J lost 5 bases. Per the germline V gene, CDR1 is SGHTA and CDR2 is FQGNSA. CDR3 in amino acids: CASSLVGGGVLGDTQYF. As DNA, the CDR3 is TGTGCCAGCAGCTTAGTGGGCGGGGGGGTGCTTGGAGATACGCAGTATTTT.

This clonotype was recorded many times. The DNA for the CDR3 is TGTGCCAGCAGCTTTACGAGCTCCTATAATTCACCCCTCCACTTT. This gives the protein CASSFTSSYNSPLHF. This chain links TRBV5-6 with TRBJ1-6; no clear D. V gave up 2 bases and J gave up 0 bases, with 6 bases separating them. The CDR3 runs to 15 residues. Germline CDR1 reads SGHDT; CDR2 reads YYEEEE.

This clonotype was counted at least ten times. The chain is built from TRBV20-1 and TRBJ2-2; the match to TRBD2 covers 11 bases. The CDR3 is made up of 15 amino acids. The trim removed 2 bases at V and 1 base at J, leaving 0 bases unmatched. Germline V gives CDR1 DFQATT, CDR2 SNEGSKA (reference sequence). CDR3: CSARTSGGNTGELFF. The CDR3 nucleotides are TGCAGTGCTAGAACTAGCGGGGGGAACACCGGGGAGCTGTTTTTT.

This clonotype has at least ten counts. This sequence joins TRBV24-1 and TRBJ2-1, with unresolved D. The CDR3 is 14 amino acids. V lost 4 bases and J lost 7, with 13 bases in between. Germline V gene lookup returns CDR1 KGHDR and CDR2 SFDVKD. CDR3 bases: TGTGCCACCAGTGACTTTCTTAAAGGGAATGAGCAGTTCTTC. Translating gives CATSDFLKGNEQFF.

This chain uses TRBV5-1 with TRBJ2-3, with D possibly being TRBD1 (7 bases). CDR1 and CDR2 (germline): SGHRS, YFSETQ. The CDR3 spans 15 residues. Trimming cost V 7 bases and J 3 bases, with 18 bases left between them. CDR3 amino acids: CASRSEGAGTDTQYF. The CDR3, as DNA: TGCGCCAGCCGCTCGGAGGGGGCCGGAACAGATACGCAGTATTTT.

The V and J genes are TRBV7-2 and TRBJ2-1; D gene uncertain. The V end was cut by 1 base, the J end by 5 bases, with 3 bases between. The CDR3 runs 12 residues. Germline V CDR1 and CDR2: SGHTA, FQGNSA. Here the CDR3 reads CASSLGHNEQFF. CDR3 DNA sequence: TGTGCCAGCAGCTTAGGTCACAATGAGCAGTTCTTC.

Of note for this clonotype: One base away lies a much larger clone, so this may be a sequencing read error. The CDR3 end shows no conserved phenylalanine or tryptophan, and so a read error is likely. The rearrangement joins TRBV7-2 to TRBJ2-3, with a tentative D call TRBD2 (7 bases). This CDR3 has 14 amino acids. The germline V and J ends were trimmed by 7 bases and 4 bases, with 15 bases remaining between them. Looked up from germline, CDR1 is SGHTA and CDR2 is FQGNSA. CDR3 bases: TGTGCCAGCAACTGGGGGGGGCCATCAGATACGCAGTATTTA. This sequence encodes CASNWGGPSDTQYL.

This clonotype was counted many times. The chain employs TRBV2 and TRBJ2-3, with no clear D. V shed 3 bases and J shed 5 bases, with 6 bases lying between them. The CDR3 spans 12 residues. CDR1 and CDR2 from the germline V gene are SNHLY and FYNNEI. The CDR3: CASSEARDTQYF. The DNA for the CDR3 is TGTGCCAGCAGTGAGGCGAGAGATACGCAGTATTTT.

This clonotype was counted ten times or more. This chain uses TRBV12-3 or TRBV12-4 with TRBJ1-1, with 8 bases fitting TRBD1. V shed 3 bases, J shed 1 base, and the junction held 4 bases outside the gene matches. The CDR3 consists of 15 residues. The CDR3 bases are TGTGCCAGCAGTTTCAGGACAGGGTGGAACACTGAAGCTTTCTTT. Its translation is CASSFRTGWNTEAFF.

This clonotype showed up many times. The chain links TRBV6-2 or TRBV6-3 to TRBJ2-5; TRBD1 aligns across 7 bases. Per the germline V gene, CDR1 is MNHEY and CDR2 is SVGEGT. The CDR3 totals 16 residues. V shed 2 bases, J shed 4 bases, and the junction held 10 bases outside the gene matches. The CDR3 DNA follows: TGTGCCAGCAGTTACGCAGGGGGTTTCGGGCCAGAGACCCAGTACTTC. Translating it yields CASSYAGGFGPETQYF.

This clonotype appeared many times. The gene calls are TRBV20-1 and TRBJ2-3; 7 nucleotides match TRBD2. Germline trimming cut 1 base from V and 1 base from J; bases unmatched to any gene: 5. The CDR3 totals 15 residues. In germline, CDR1 is DFQATT, CDR2 SNEGSKA (reference sequence). CDR3 residues: CSARAHRGGTDTQYF. CDR3 coding DNA: TGCAGTGCTAGAGCCCATCGGGGGGGCACAGATACGCAGTATTTT.

This clonotype came up many times. The chain uses TRBV5-6 and TRBJ1-1; D remains unclear. The CDR3 loop spans 17 amino acids. Germline-derived CDR1 and CDR2 are SGHDT and YYEEEE. With 4 bases removed from V and 0 bases from J, the gap between germline ends came to 19 bases. The CDR3 sequence: CASSLNYVGVLNTEAFF. CDR3 DNA sequence: TGTGCCAGCAGCCTAAACTACGTGGGCGTATTGAACACTGAAGCTTTCTTT. The full variable domain, completed using reference TRBV5-6 and TRBJ1-1, is DAGVTQSPTHLIKTRGQQVTLRCSPKSGHDTVSWYQQALGQGPQFIFQYYEEEERQRGNFPDRFSGHQFPNYSSELNVNALLLGDSALYLCASSLNYVGVLNTEAFFGQGTRLTVV.

This clonotype was recorded at least ten times. The chain's CDR3 is CASSLQGGSEQFF. CDR3 coding DNA: TGTGCCAGCAGTTTACAGGGAGGATCTGAGCAGTTCTTC. The chain uses TRBV27 and TRBJ2-1; perhaps TRBD2 as D (6 bases). Germline CDR1 MNHEY, CDR2 SMNVEV (reference sequence). V was shortened by 2 bases and J by 9 bases, with 11 bases between the two germline ends. This CDR3 comprises 13 residues.

This clonotype was detected many times. The chain links TRBV29-1 to TRBJ2-3; 8 nucleotides align to TRBD1. V trimming: 4 bases; J trimming: 3 bases; junction bases outside the gene matches: 3. Per germline, CDR1 SQVTM and CDR2 ANQGSEA. The CDR3 runs to 13 residues. The CDR3: CSVGQGQTDTQYF. CDR3 DNA sequence: TGCAGCGTTGGACAGGGGCAGACAGATACGCAGTATTTT.

This clonotype appeared many times. J is TRBJ1-2 and V is TRBV27; D unclear. V lost 2 bases to trimming and J lost 6 bases, with 13 bases between them. Germline-derived CDR1 and CDR2 are MNHEY and SMNVEV (reference sequence). This CDR3 region has 14 residues. The CDR3 loop is CASSLRAGRHGYTF. The CDR3 coding sequence is TGTGCCAGCAGTTTACGGGCAGGCCGGCATGGCTACACCTTC.

This clonotype came up many times. The gene calls are TRBV5-1 and TRBJ1-5, with no clear D. There are 14 residues in the CDR3. With 2 bases removed from V and 1 base from J, the gap between germline ends came to 7 bases. Germline V gives CDR1 SGHRS, CDR2 YFSETQ. CDR3 nucleotide sequence: TGCGCCAGCAGCTTAGGCCCCAGCAATCAGCCCCAGCATTTT. This translates into CASSLGPSNQPQHF.

There are many counts of this clonotype. The rearrangement joins TRBV6-2 or TRBV6-3 to TRBJ2-1; 14 positions match TRBD2. This CDR3 comprises 17 residues. V shed 6 bases, J shed 4 bases, and the junction held 8 bases outside the gene matches. CDR1 is MNHEY and CDR2 is SVGEGT in the germline V gene. CDR3 protein: CASRGGLAGARYNEQFF. CDR3 bases: TGTGCCAGCAGGGGGGGACTAGCGGGGGCAAGATACAATGAGCAGTTCTTC.

The chain couples TRBV4-2 to TRBJ1-2, with D possibly matching TRBD1 (5 bases). Germline V gene lookup returns CDR1 LGHNA and CDR2 YNFKEQ. V was cut by 0 bases and J by 3 bases, with 11 bases left in between. The CDR3 is 15 amino acids. The CDR3 loop reads CASSQDRVGDYGYTF. The DNA for the CDR3 is TGTGCCAGCAGCCAAGACAGGGTGGGGGACTATGGCTACACCTTC.

The table lists this clonotype with many counts. This chain links TRBV5-1 with TRBJ2-7, with 7 bases that match TRBD1. Germline V lookup: CDR1 SGHRS, CDR2 YFSETQ. The CDR3 is 15 amino acids. J lost 7 bases, V lost 2 bases, and 12 bases had no gene match. CDR3 region: CASSLRTGTVWEQYF. For the CDR3, the DNA is TGCGCCAGCAGCTTACGTACCGGGACAGTATGGGAGCAGTACTTC.

This clonotype has ten or more counts. The V and J genes are TRBV7-2 and TRBJ2-3; 12 bases are shared with TRBD2. Trimming cost V 6 bases and J 1 base; bases outside gene matches: 8. This CDR3 region has 17 residues. Looked up from germline, CDR1 is SGHTA and CDR2 is FQGNSA. This chain's CDR3 is CASSWRLAGAGTDTQYF. The CDR3 region has the DNA TGTGCCAGCAGTTGGCGACTAGCGGGAGCTGGCACAGATACGCAGTATTTT.

This clonotype came up a few times. The chain links TRBV7-2 to TRBJ1-2; D might be TRBD1 (5 bases). Trimming stripped 1 base from V and 8 bases from J, with 17 bases between. CDR3 length equals 15 residues. The germline gives CDR1 SGHTA, CDR2 FQGNSA. CDR3: CASSLVLSPGYGYTF. The CDR3 nucleotides read TGTGCCAGCAGCTTAGTGCTTAGTCCAGGGTACGGCTACACCTTC.

This clonotype was observed at least ten times. The chain employs TRBV11-2 and TRBJ2-7; TRBD2 matches 14 bases. The J segment lost 4 bases and the V segment lost 1 base, leaving 6 bases of the junction unmatched. The CDR3 runs to 17 residues. From germline, CDR1 is SGHAT and CDR2 FQNNGV. CDR3 protein: CASSLGGTSGSSYEQYF. CDR3 bases: TGTGCCAGCAGCTTAGGGGGGACTAGCGGGAGTTCATACGAGCAGTACTTC.

This clonotype was detected only a few times. This chain connects TRBV20-1 to TRBJ1-5; D remains ambiguous. CDR3 size: 15 residues. Trimming took off 0 bases at V and 4 bases at J, with 13 bases between the two ends. The germline gives CDR1 DFQATT, CDR2 SNEGSKA (reference sequence). DNA for the CDR3: TGCAGTGCTAGAGATCCCGGGAAACGGAATCAGCCCCAGCATTTT. This encodes CSARDPGKRNQPQHF.

This clonotype appeared a few times. This chain links TRBV18 with TRBJ1-1; D gene uncertain. This CDR3 has 15 residues. The V end lost 5 bases, the J end lost 3 bases, and 16 bases lay between the germline ends. Germline lookup yields CDR1 KGHSH and CDR2 LQKENI. The CDR3 loop reads CASSYRRGVDTEAFF. For the CDR3, the DNA is TGTGCCAGCTCATATCGGCGGGGAGTGGACACTGAAGCTTTCTTT.

This clonotype came up many times. The chain uses TRBV20-1 and TRBJ1-2; D not resolved. The CDR3 has 14 residues. V was cut by 2 bases and J by 8 bases, with 18 bases left in between. Looked up from germline, CDR1 is DFQATT and CDR2 is SNEGSKA (reference sequence). CDR3 protein: CSARILSDGLGYTF. CDR3 nucleotides: TGCAGTGCTAGAATTTTGTCCGACGGTCTGGGCTACACCTTC.

Remarks on this clonotype: A clone one base away is much larger, so this may be a read error. The chain joins TRBV27 to TRBJ1-5; D gene unclear. Looked up from germline, CDR1 is MNHEY and CDR2 is SMNVEV (reference sequence). The CDR3 length is 14 residues. In DNA, the CDR3 is TGTGCCACCAGTCCGGAGGGTAGCAATCAGCCCCAGCATTTT. Its protein product is CATSPEGSNQPQHF.

This clonotype was picked up many times. The V call is TRBV5-6, the J call TRBJ2-7, with D tentatively TRBD2 (5 bases). There are 14 residues in the CDR3. The germline CDR1 and CDR2 sequences are SGHDT and YYEEEE. Deletions cut 0 bases from V and 4 bases from J, with 11 bases between. The CDR3 is CASSLDGGLYEQYF. In DNA form, the CDR3 reads TGTGCCAGCAGCTTGGACGGTGGACTTTACGAGCAGTACTTC.

This clonotype was counted ten times or more. This chain connects TRBV6-5 to TRBJ2-5; no clear D gene. The CDR3 consists of 18 residues. Germline V gives CDR1 MNHEY, CDR2 SVGAGI. V was shortened by 0 bases and J by 1 base, with 18 bases between the two germline ends. The CDR3 bases are TGTGCCAGCAGTTACTCGAAGGCCACTATTGAGACCCAAGAGACCCAGTACTTC. The encoded protein is CASSYSKATIETQETQYF.